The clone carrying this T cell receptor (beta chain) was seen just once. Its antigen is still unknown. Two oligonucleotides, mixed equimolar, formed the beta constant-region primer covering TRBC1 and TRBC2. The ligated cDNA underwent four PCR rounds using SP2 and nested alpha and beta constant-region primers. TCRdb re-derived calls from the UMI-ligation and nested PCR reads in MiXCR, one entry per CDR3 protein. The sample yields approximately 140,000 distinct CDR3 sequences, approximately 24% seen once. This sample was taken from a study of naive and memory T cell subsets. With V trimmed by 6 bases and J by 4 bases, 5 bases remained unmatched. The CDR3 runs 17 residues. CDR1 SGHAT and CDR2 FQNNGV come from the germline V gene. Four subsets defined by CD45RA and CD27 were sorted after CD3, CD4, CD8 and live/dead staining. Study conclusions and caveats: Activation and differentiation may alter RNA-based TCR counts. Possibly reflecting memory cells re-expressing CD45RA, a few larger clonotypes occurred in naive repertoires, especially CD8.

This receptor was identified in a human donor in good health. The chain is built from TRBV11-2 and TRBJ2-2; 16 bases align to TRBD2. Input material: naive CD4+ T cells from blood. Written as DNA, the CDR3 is TGTGCCAGCAGATCCGGGACTAGCGGGAGGGCCACCGGGGAGCTGTTTTTT. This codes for CASRSGTSGRATGELFF.